These T cell receptor beta chains were read from a single sample in a study of CXCR3-negative and CXCR3-positive naive CD8 T cells. TCRdb re-called the 5' RACE reads and gives one entry per CDR3 protein, without DNA. The listing contains some 130,000 distinct CDR3 sequences. Input material: naive CXCR3- CD8+ T cells from blood. The source of these receptors is a human donor in good health. Some clones in this sample may be carry-over from other donors' samples. CDR3s include the opening cysteine and the closing phenylalanine or tryptophan.

v_call,cdr3_length,j_call,cdr3_aa
TRBV5-5,17,TRBJ2-1,CASSPLAGVAFYNEQFF
TRBV5-1,16,TRBJ2-3,CASSSVSGGWTDTQYF
TRBV7-2,22,TRBJ2-3,CASSLPSPGRGAPLKSTDTQYF
TRBV27,16,TRBJ2-3,CASSKGGDRGLDTQYF
TRBV5-6,15,TRBJ2-7,CASSQTWTGPYEQYF
TRBV12-3/TRBV12-4,15,TRBJ2-7,CASSLVGGSGYEQYF
TRBV6-6,16,TRBJ2-1,CASSFFPGQTYNEQFF
TRBV6-5,12,TRBJ2-7,CASSYLGFEQYF
TRBV13,15,TRBJ2-5,CASSFWQDTQETQYF
TRBV28,14,TRBJ1-6,CASLGESYNSPLHF
TRBV28,16,TRBJ1-3,CASRVDFTSSGNTIYF
TRBV2,17,TRBJ2-1,CASSEGPAGPIYNEQFF
TRBV9,17,TRBJ1-6,CASSAGRGLYLDSPLHF
TRBV7-6,14,TRBJ2-5,CASSSTGTKETQYF
TRBV7-9,15,TRBJ1-3,CASSPAATSGNTIYF
TRBV28,16,TRBJ2-7,CASRHLGDRGPYEQYF
TRBV4-3,17,TRBJ1-5,CASSQGIGTDVDQPQHF
TRBV21-1,13,TRBJ1-2,CASSRMRAYGYTF
TRBV12-3/TRBV12-4,17,TRBJ2-4,CASSLSSQGQGRNIQYF
TRBV28,16,TRBJ2-2,CASSLSRGMNTGELFF
TRBV29-1,14,TRBJ1-2,CSVDDSYPNYGYTF
TRBV3-1,17,TRBJ2-2,CASSQRPDRVETGELFF
TRBV4-1,11,TRBJ2-5,CASSQSGTVYF
TRBV4-3,19,TRBJ2-1,CASSQEPRPILHSYNEQFF
TRBV7-6,15,TRBJ2-3,CASSQLAGGGDTQYF
TRBV10-3,16,TRBJ2-4,CAISESLGQKKNIQYF
TRBV20-1,17,TRBJ1-4,CSARARGYGSTNEKLFF
TRBV4-3,16,TRBJ1-2,CASSQLGQGSIYGYTF
TRBV15,13,TRBJ1-1,CATSRSWGTEAFF
TRBV11-2,15,TRBJ2-3,CASSPQGTSTDTQYF
TRBV11-2,15,TRBJ2-1,CASSAPGVPYNEQFF
TRBV25-1,15,TRBJ2-2,CASSDSGLLPGELFF
TRBV29-1,14,TRBJ2-7,CSAIKRDRSYEQYF
TRBV29-1,12,TRBJ1-1,CSVLGVFPEAFF
TRBV12-3/TRBV12-4,13,TRBJ2-3,CASLSSYTDTQYF